A single sample is the source of the 21 T cell receptor beta chains below, sequenced in a study of blood T cells in healthy people across ages (dated by TCRdb to the mid-2010s). Library preparation employed 5' RACE. The sample was run on an Illumina HiSeq 2500. A second PCR of roughly 7 to 11 cycles was performed with a sample-barcoded 5' primer and a J-beta primer mix. In TCRdb, the public reads were trimmed at Q25 with fastp and aligned with MiXCR, with productive beta chains retained. Rows are combined by CDR3 protein, so each entry shows the most common genes and DNA. For this sample the table gives roughly 860,000 distinct CDR3 sequences, of which around 68% were detected only once. The top ten clones comprise approximately 30% of the sample. Material for sequencing was blood. Receptors originate from a man younger than 45 in good health.

This rearrangement joins TRBV24-1 to TRBJ2-1; TRBD2 matches 7 bases. Per the germline V gene, CDR1 is KGHDR and CDR2 is SFDVKD. The V gene end was trimmed by 4 bases and the J gene end by 9 bases; junction bases not matched to a gene: 5. CDR3 length: 13 residues. DNA of the CDR3: TGTGCCACCAGTGACCACGGGGGGTTTGAGCAGTTCTTC. Its translation is CATSDHGGFEQFF.

This clonotype was seen only a few times. J is TRBJ2-5 and V is TRBV15; 9 nucleotides line up with TRBD2. The J call may be incorrect, as the DNA end agrees better with TRBJ2-7. The CDR3 is 14 residues long. CDR1 is LNHNV and CDR2 is YYDKDF in the germline V gene (reference sequence). In DNA form, the CDR3 reads TGTGCCACTGCTAGCGGGAACTACTCCTACGAGCAGTACTTC. Translating it yields CATASGNYSYEQYF.

The chain combines TRBV6-5 with TRBJ1-2; 7 bases line up with TRBD1. In germline, CDR1 is MNHEY, CDR2 SVGAGI. The ends lost 6 bases at V and 8 bases at J; junction bases unmatched: 9. The CDR3 loop spans 13 amino acids. The CDR3 is CASSSDRVNGYTF. The CDR3 coding sequence is TGTGCCAGCAGCTCCGACAGGGTAAACGGCTACACCTTC.

This chain uses TRBV7-2 with TRBJ2-7, with D perhaps TRBD2 (6 bases). Deletions cut 2 bases from V and 7 bases from J, with 15 bases between. This CDR3 is 14 amino acids long. CDR1 is SGHTA and CDR2 is FQGNSA in the germline V gene. The CDR3 sequence: CASSLPGVGNEQYF. The DNA of the CDR3 is TGTGCCAGCAGCTTACCGGGAGTGGGCAATGAGCAGTACTTC.

This sequence joins TRBV4-3 and TRBJ1-2, with D unresolved. The CDR3 is 19 amino acids. The V gene's germline CDR1 is LGHNA and CDR2 YSLEER. Trimming removed 0 bases at V and 0 bases at J, with 20 bases between. CDR3 loop: CASSQDAGGGAVSNYGYTF. CDR3 bases: TGCGCCAGCAGCCAAGATGCAGGAGGAGGAGCCGTCTCTAACTATGGCTACACCTTC.

The chain links TRBV4-3 to TRBJ2-2; D call uncertain. The CDR3 sequence is 14 residues long. The V end was cut by 1 base, the J end by 10 bases, with 13 bases between. Germline V gives CDR1 LGHNA, CDR2 YSLEER. CDR3 in DNA: TGCGCCAGCAGCCAAGGGCCTACAATCGAGGAGCTGTTTTTT. Protein sequence: CASSQGPTIEELFF.

The chain employs TRBV15 and TRBJ2-1; TRBD1 agrees at 7 bases. The CDR3 totals 16 residues. J was trimmed by 6 bases and V by 4 bases; bases with no gene match: 12. CDR1 is LNHNV and CDR2 is YYDKDF in the germline V gene (reference sequence). CDR3 nucleotide sequence: TGTGCCACCAGCATACCAGGGGGTCCCCCTACCAATGAGCAGTTCTTC. Translated: CATSIPGGPPTNEQFF.

The chain uses TRBV5-1 and TRBJ2-5; the D is unclear. CDR1 is SGHRS and CDR2 is YFSETQ in the germline V gene. Trimming stripped 0 bases from V and 2 bases from J, with 8 bases between. The CDR3 contains 14 residues. CDR3 coding DNA: TGCGCCAGCAGCTTGGACCCGAGACAAGAGACCCAGTACTTC. Residues: CASSLDPRQETQYF.

The chain is built from TRBV4-2 and TRBJ2-2, with 7 bases aligning to TRBD2. The CDR3 sequence is 19 residues long. The V and J ends lost 0 bases and 1 base, in that order; junction bases with no gene match: 11. From germline, CDR1 is LGHNA and CDR2 YNFKEQ. As DNA, the CDR3 is TGTGCCAGCAGCCAAGAGGGGGTTTGGCTAGCGGAGAACACCGGGGAGCTGTTTTTT. Encoded protein: CASSQEGVWLAENTGELFF.

The V call is TRBV7-9, the J call TRBJ2-5, with 8 positions matching TRBD1. The J call may be incorrect, as the DNA end agrees better with TRBJ2-7. This CDR3 is built from 15 residues. The germline V gene encodes CDR1 SEHNR and CDR2 FQNEAQ (reference sequence). CDR3 sequence (DNA): TGTGCCAGCAGCCACCGACAGGGGTACCTAATCGAGCAGTACTTC. Protein product: CASSHRQGYLIEQYF.

The chain has TRBV20-1 and TRBJ2-3; D could derive from TRBD1 or TRBD2 (7 bases each). CDR3 length equals 17 residues. Germline CDR1 DFQATT, CDR2 SNEGSKA (reference sequence). V dropped 0 bases and J dropped 2 bases, with 18 bases sitting between them. As DNA, the CDR3 is TGCAGTGCTAGAGATGGGAGGGGGCTGTTGAACACAGATACGCAGTATTTT. Translation: CSARDGRGLLNTDTQYF.

The chain recombines TRBV3-1 with TRBJ1-1; D gene ambiguous. Germline CDR1 reads LGHDT; CDR2 reads YNNKEL (reference sequence). The CDR3 covers 14 residues. Trimming took 6 bases from V and 0 from J, leaving 11 bases between them. CDR3 protein: CASRLDGMNTEAFF. The CDR3 coding sequence is TGTGCCAGCAGACTGGACGGTATGAACACTGAAGCTTTCTTT.

V gene TRBV6-5 combines with J gene TRBJ1-1; TRBD1 might be the D (5 bases). The CDR3 has 14 residues. With 4 bases removed from V and 3 bases from J, the gap between germline ends came to 12 bases. The germline V gene encodes CDR1 MNHEY and CDR2 SVGAGI. The CDR3 bases are TGTGCCAGCAGTTCCGTGGGGGAATACACTGAAGCTTTCTTT. It codes for CASSSVGEYTEAFF.

The CDR3 loop is CASSQEMRRSGYTF. In DNA form, the CDR3 reads TGCGCCAGCAGCCAAGAGATGAGGAGGAGTGGCTACACCTTC. This rearrangement joins TRBV4-3 to TRBJ1-2, with D hard to call. The CDR3 length is 14 residues. Germline V gives CDR1 LGHNA, CDR2 YSLEER. V was cut by 0 bases and J by 7 bases, with 12 bases left in between.

The CDR3 loop reads CSAGSGPQYF. CDR3 DNA: TGCAGTGCTGGCTCCGGTCCGCAGTATTTT. The genes are TRBV20-1 and TRBJ2-3; no reliable D call. Trimming took off 5 bases at V and 10 bases at J, with 10 bases between the two ends. The CDR3 sequence is 10 residues long. The germline V gene encodes CDR1 DFQATT and CDR2 SNEGSKA (reference sequence).

CDR3 protein: CASSLVGGPGEETQYF. CDR3 sequence (DNA): TGTGCCAGCAGTTTAGTAGGCGGCCCGGGGGAGGAGACCCAGTACTTC. This sequence joins TRBV12-3 or TRBV12-4 and TRBJ2-5, with a possible D match to TRBD2 (6 bases). The V and J ends lost 1 base and 5 bases respectively, with 17 bases between them. The CDR3 sequence is 16 residues long.

The rearrangement uses TRBV7-9 and TRBJ1-2; D perhaps matches TRBD1 (5 bases). This CDR3 region has 15 residues. Germline lookup yields CDR1 SEHNR and CDR2 FQNEAQ (reference sequence). Trimming stripped 0 bases from V and 7 bases from J, with 15 bases between. The CDR3 DNA reads TGTGCCAGCAGCTTAGCCCTGGGGGGGTCAAGTGGCTACACCTTC. Its translation is CASSLALGGSSGYTF.

This clonotype was counted between two and nine times. The chain combines TRBV20-1 with TRBJ2-7; 7 positions match TRBD1. CDR1 is DFQATT, CDR2 SNEGSKA, per germline (reference sequence). Trimming removed 6 bases from V and 0 bases from J; junction bases left unmatched: 8. This CDR3 spans 14 amino acids. The CDR3 here is CSALGQSISYEQYF. The CDR3 DNA reads TGCAGTGCCCTGGGACAGTCGATCTCCTACGAGCAGTACTTC.

This clonotype occurred once. This chain links TRBV5-1 with TRBJ2-5, with D perhaps matching TRBD2 (6 bases). The germline gives CDR1 SGHRS, CDR2 YFSETQ. Trimming took 7 bases from V and 5 from J, leaving 18 bases between them. This CDR3 spans 14 amino acids. DNA for the CDR3: TGCGCCAGCTCGCGGGACCCCTTGGGGGAGACCCAGTACTTC. It yields the protein CASSRDPLGETQYF.

The rearrangement joins TRBV6-5 to TRBJ2-2; D not resolved. This CDR3 spans 13 amino acids. The germline V gene has CDR1 MNHEY and CDR2 SVGAGI. Trimming cost V 1 base and J 4 bases, with 4 bases left between them. The CDR3 nucleotides read TGTGCCAGCAGTTACTTCGCCACCGGGGAGCTGTTTTTT. This translates into CASSYFATGELFF.

The genes are TRBV7-2 and TRBJ1-2; 7 nucleotides line up with TRBD1. Trimming removed 1 base from V and 2 bases from J; junction bases left unmatched: 4. CDR1 is SGHTA and CDR2 is FQGNSA in the germline V gene. The CDR3 spans 15 residues. CDR3 sequence (DNA): TGTGCCAGCAGCTTAGGGGGGACAGTAAACTATGGCTACACCTTC. It yields the protein CASSLGGTVNYGYTF.